Listed below are T cell receptor beta chains from one sample, sequenced in a study of T cell repertoires in cytomegalovirus infection. TCRdb analysed the reads with MiXCR anew, one entry per CDR3 protein. The top ten hold 55% to 70% of the sample, which has 200,000 to 250,000 distinct CDR3 sequences, about 38% seen once. The antigens these receptors bind are not known. The source material was CD8+ T cells from cultured PBMCs, sampled from culture after CMV antigen stimulation. Receptors were obtained from a human donor in good health (CMV status not recorded). Some clones in this sample may be carry-over from other donors' samples. Each CDR3 is given with its conserved first and last residue. A D gene is named only where the DNA matches it firmly. Clone size is stated in some rows and not others, as once, few, many or a class when expanded.

D gene,V gene,J gene,clone size,CDR3 DNA,CDR3 protein
TRBD2,TRBV6-5,TRBJ2-2,many,TGTGCCAGCAGTTCCCCGGGTAGCGGGACCGGGGAGCTGTTTTTT,CASSSPGSGTGELFF
NA,TRBV11-2,TRBJ2-7,NA,TGTGCCAGCAGCCTTAGCGCTCGGACTTACGAGCAGTACTTC,CASSLSARTYEQYF
NA,TRBV19,TRBJ2-1,NA,TGTGCCAGTAGGGAGGGTTTCTCCTACAATGAGCAGTTCTTC,CASREGFSYNEQFF
NA,TRBV12-3/TRBV12-4,TRBJ2-2,NA,TGTGCCAGCAGTTATGACACATCGAACACCGGGGAGCTGTTTTTT,CASSYDTSNTGELFF
NA,TRBV7-8,TRBJ2-7,NA,TGTGCCAGCAGCGTGGGCTTGGGTGTAGCCTACGAGCAGTACTTC,CASSVGLGVAYEQYF
TRBD2,TRBV20-1,TRBJ2-7,NA,TGCAGTGCTAGAGATCGAAGACTAGCGGGTCCCTACGAGCAGTACTTC,CSARDRRLAGPYEQYF
TRBD2,TRBV20-1,TRBJ2-3,NA,TGCAGTGCTAGAGAACGGGACTATAGCACAGATACGCAGTATTTT,CSARERDYSTDTQYF
NA,TRBV11-2,TRBJ2-5,NA,TGTGCCAGCAGCTTAAGACACTGGGAGACCCAGTACTTC,CASSLRHWETQYF
NA,TRBV6-5,TRBJ1-6,NA,TGTGCCAGCACGTTTTCGGCAGCGCGCTATAATTCACCCCTCCACTTT,CASTFSAARYNSPLHF
NA,TRBV5-4,TRBJ2-5,NA,TGTGCCAGCAGCCCGGTGACAGGCTACCCCAGAGAGACCCAGTACTTC,CASSPVTGYPRETQYF
NA,TRBV7-2,TRBJ1-6,few,TGTGCCAGCAGCCCGCCCGAAAGCGGTGATTCACCCCTCCACTTT,CASSPPESGDSPLHF
TRBD1,TRBV7-3,TRBJ2-2,NA,TGTGCCAGCAGCTCGGGGGCAGGGGGCGCGTTGGACACCGGGGAGCTGTTTTTT,CASSSGAGGALDTGELFF
NA,TRBV7-9,TRBJ2-2,NA,TGTGCCAGCAGCCCAAGACAGAACACCGGGGAGCTGTTTTTT,CASSPRQNTGELFF
NA,TRBV12-3/TRBV12-4,TRBJ2-1,NA,TGTGCCAGCGCCGGGGTGGGCAATGAGCAGTTCTTC,CASAGVGNEQFF
NA,TRBV7-2,TRBJ2-1,few,TGTGCCAGCAGCTTATTGGGGAGCTCCTACAATGAGCAGTTCTTC,CASSLLGSSYNEQFF
NA,TRBV6-5,TRBJ2-5,NA,TGTGCCAGCAGTTACGGAGGGACATACCAAGAGACCCAGTACTTC,CASSYGGTYQETQYF
NA,TRBV6-6,TRBJ1-2,NA,TGTGCCAGCAGTTACTCGCGTGGCACAGGGAGCTATGGCTACACCTTC,CASSYSRGTGSYGYTF
NA,TRBV30,TRBJ2-7,NA,TGTGCCTGGAGGGAAGGGGGAAACGAGCAGTACTTC,CAWREGGNEQYF
TRBD1,TRBV29-1,TRBJ2-7,NA,TGCAGCGTTGGAGGGGTTGACAGGGGCCTAGCCTACGAGCAGTACTTC,CSVGGVDRGLAYEQYF
TRBD1,TRBV6-6,TRBJ2-5,few,TGTGCCAGCAGGTCTTGGGACAGACAAGAGACCCAGTACTTC,CASRSWDRQETQYF
NA,TRBV7-6,TRBJ2-1,NA,TGTGCCAGCAGCTTACAGGATGAGCAGTTCTTC,CASSLQDEQFF
TRBD1,TRBV7-9,TRBJ1-2,few,TGTGCCAGCAGCGCGGGACAGGGGGACGGCTACACCTTC,CASSAGQGDGYTF
NA,TRBV12-3/TRBV12-4,TRBJ2-7,few,TGTGCCAGCAGTTCTGACAGGAGCTCCTACGAGCAGTACTTC,CASSSDRSSYEQYF
TRBD2,TRBV19,TRBJ2-1,NA,TGTGCCAGTAGTAGATCCCCCTTAGCGGGACGGTACAATGAGCAGTTCTTC,CASSRSPLAGRYNEQFF
TRBD1,TRBV19,TRBJ1-2,NA,TGTGCCAGTAGTTTACAGGGGGCAAATGGCTACACCTTC,CASSLQGANGYTF
TRBD1,TRBV12-5,TRBJ1-1,NA,TGTGCTAGTGGTTGGATAACAGGGGCGCATGCCTTGGGAGACACTGAAGCTTTCTTT,CASGWITGAHALGDTEAFF
NA,TRBV24-1,TRBJ2-2,few,TGTGCCACCAGTGATTTACCGGGGGCAGGCACCGGGGAGCTGTTTTTT,CATSDLPGAGTGELFF
NA,TRBV3-1,TRBJ1-2,NA,TGTGCCAGCAGCCAAGATGGCAGGGCCCTCTATGGCTACACCTTC,CASSQDGRALYGYTF
TRBD1,TRBV6-1,TRBJ2-2,few,TGTGCCAGCAGTGAAGCGCCCCGTTGGGACAGCAACACCGGGGAGCTGTTTTTT,CASSEAPRWDSNTGELFF
NA,TRBV7-6,TRBJ1-1,NA,TGTGCCAGCAGCCTAACAAGAGCCACTGAAGCTTTCTTT,CASSLTRATEAFF
TRBD1,TRBV10-2,TRBJ2-7,many,TGCGCCAGCAGTGAGTCAGGGGGGACAGGGACCTACGAGCAGTACTTC,CASSESGGTGTYEQYF
NA,TRBV14,TRBJ2-2,NA,TGTGCCAGCAGCCAAGTCACGCCGAACACCGGGGAGCTGTTTTTT,CASSQVTPNTGELFF
NA,TRBV12-3/TRBV12-4,TRBJ1-2,few,TGTGCCAGCGCCTCCGGGGGGGATGGCTACACCTTC,CASASGGDGYTF
NA,TRBV5-5,TRBJ2-3,NA,TGTGCCAGCAGCTTGGGGGCAGAGCCCCCAGATACGCAGTATTTT,CASSLGAEPPDTQYF
TRBD1,TRBV27,TRBJ2-7,few,TGTGCCAGCAGTTTGTTACGGGACAGGACCTACGAGCAGTACTTC,CASSLLRDRTYEQYF
NA,TRBV19,TRBJ2-2,few,TGTGCCAGTAGCTCACGGGGCTACACCGGGGAGCTGTTTTTT,CASSSRGYTGELFF
NA,TRBV7-6,TRBJ2-6,once,TGTGCCAGCAGCCCGATATCATTAGCTGGGGCCAACGTCCTGACTTTC,CASSPISLAGANVLTF
TRBD1,TRBV7-1,TRBJ2-1,once,TGTGCCAGCAGCCGTGGGACAGGGGGCAATGAGCAGTTCTTC,CASSRGTGGNEQFF
NA,TRBV27,TRBJ2-5,NA,TGTGCCAGCAGTTCCCTCAGTTTGGAGACCCAGTACTTC,CASSSLSLETQYF
NA,TRBV7-9,TRBJ1-2,NA,TGTGCCAGCACCCCGGGAGGGGCCGTCTATTGCTACACCTTC,CASTPGGAVYCYTF
NA,TRBV4-2,TRBJ2-7,NA,TGTGCCAGCAGCCAAGATCTCAGGACCTACGAGCAGTACTTC,CASSQDLRTYEQYF
TRBD1,TRBV7-9,TRBJ1-3,NA,TGTGCCAGCAGCCACCGGGACAGCAGTGGAAACACCATATATTTT,CASSHRDSSGNTIYF
TRBD1,TRBV20-1,TRBJ2-5,few,TGCAGTGCTAGGGATGACAGGGAGTTTGGCAGGTGGCAAGAGACCCAGTACTTC,CSARDDREFGRWQETQYF
NA,TRBV27,TRBJ2-5,NA,TGTGCCAGCAGTTTACGTCGCGGAAAAGAGACCCAGTACTTC,CASSLRRGKETQYF
NA,TRBV30,TRBJ2-6,NA,TGTGCCTGGAGTGTACGGAGATCTGGGGCCAACGTCCTGACTTTC,CAWSVRRSGANVLTF
NA,TRBV20-1,TRBJ2-2,few,TGCAGTGCTAGAGAGGCCCCTGGGTCGAACACCGGGGAGCTGTTTTTT,CSAREAPGSNTGELFF
NA,TRBV7-2,TRBJ1-5,few,TGTGCCAGCAGCTTGTCAGGGATGAATCAGCCCCAGCATTTT,CASSLSGMNQPQHF
NA,TRBV2,TRBJ1-1,NA,TGTGCCAGCAGGCAGGCAGGGGATATGAACACTGAAGCTTTCTTT,CASRQAGDMNTEAFF
NA,TRBV7-9,TRBJ2-1,few,TGTGCCAGCAGCTTAGACCAGCCGGAGCAGTTCTTC,CASSLDQPEQFF
TRBD1,TRBV11-2,TRBJ1-1,NA,TGTGCCAGCAGGCTCCAGGGGGGGGAAGCTTTCTTT,CASRLQGGEAFF
TRBD1,TRBV12-3/TRBV12-4,TRBJ2-7,few,TGTGCCAGCAGTTCGGACAGGCACGAGCAGTACTTC,CASSSDRHEQYF
NA,TRBV23-1,TRBJ1-1,few,TGCGCCAGCAGTCAGAACAGGGAAACTGAAGCTTTCTTT,CASSQNRETEAFF
NA,TRBV7-3,TRBJ2-3,few,TGTGCCAGCAGCTTATCGGGTGCAGATACGCAGTATTTT,CASSLSGADTQYF
NA,TRBV11-2,TRBJ2-4,NA,TGTGCCAGCAGCTTAGTGGTAGCGGATACTATTCAGTACTTC,CASSLVVADTIQYF